Following are 24 T cell receptor beta chains from one sample sequenced in a study of blood T cells in healthy people across ages. The authors ran a second PCR of about 7 to 11 cycles using a sample-barcoded 5' primer and a J-beta primer mix. Each CDR3 protein gets one entry after TCRdb re-called the 5' RACE reads with MiXCR. The sample contains some 1.1 million distinct CDR3 sequences, roughly two fifths of which appear only once. The sample comprised blood. The receptors were sampled from a man between 18 and 29 years old in good health.

The chain carries TRBV9 and TRBJ2-7; D is perhaps TRBD2 (5 bases). Germline loops: CDR1 SGDLS, CDR2 YYNGEE. The V end was cut by 4 bases, the J end by 2 bases, with 13 bases between. CDR3 length: 14 amino acids. The CDR3 nucleotides read TGTGCCAGCAGCATAGGTTCGGGAACCTACGAGCAGTACTTC. Amino acid sequence: CASSIGSGTYEQYF.

There are a few counts of this clonotype. The V and J genes are TRBV14 and TRBJ1-4, with a possible D match to TRBD1 (5 bases). Trimming removed 0 bases from V and 8 bases from J, with 16 bases in between. Per germline, CDR1 SGHDN and CDR2 FVKESK. This CDR3 contains 16 residues. The CDR3 sequence: CASSQDPSGVGEKLFF. The CDR3 DNA follows: TGTGCCAGCAGCCAAGATCCTTCGGGGGTAGGGGAAAAACTGTTTTTT.

This chain joins TRBV9 and TRBJ2-3; maybe TRBD2 (6 bases). CDR3 size: 19 residues. Germline assignment: CDR1 SGDLS and CDR2 YYNGEE. The V and J ends lost 4 bases and 4 bases respectively, with 28 bases between them. CDR3 nucleotide sequence: TGTGCCAGCAGCCCAACAATTGGAGGGGACCTACTCAGCCCAGATACGCAGTATTTT. As protein: CASSPTIGGDLLSPDTQYF.

This clonotype was counted a few times. V gene TRBV10-3 combines with J gene TRBJ1-1, with D hard to call. V dropped 10 bases and J dropped 1 base, with 16 bases sitting between them. Germline CDR1 and CDR2: ENHRY and SYGVKD. This CDR3 is built from 14 residues. CDR3 loop: CASEPVIGNTEAFF. The DNA of the CDR3 is TGTGCCAGCGAGCCAGTTATCGGGAACACTGAAGCTTTCTTT.

Regarding this clonotype: The junction does not match germline at one end; this may be a read error. This chain joins TRBV29-1 and TRBJ1-2; the D gene is possibly TRBD1 (5 bases). The CDR3 consists of 15 residues. CDR1 is SQVTM and CDR2 is ANQGSEA in the germline V gene. The CDR3 nucleotides are TGCGGCGTTGAATTGGGGACGAGAGCCAACTATGGCTACACCTTC. Translation: CGVELGTRANYGYTF.

This clonotype was detected a few times. The CDR3, as DNA: TGTGCCTGGAGGGATGGCCAGGCGCAAGAGACCCAGTACTTC. As protein: CAWRDGQAQETQYF. This chain joins TRBV30 and TRBJ2-5; the D is unclear. There are 14 residues in the CDR3. Germline V gene data show CDR1 as GTSNPN and CDR2 as SVGIG (reference sequence). Deletions cut 3 bases from V and 2 bases from J, with 13 bases between.

This sequence joins TRBV7-2 and TRBJ2-7; tentatively, D is TRBD2 (5 bases). With the DNA end fitting TRBJ2-5 better, the J assignment may be wrong. Looked up from germline, CDR1 is SGHTA and CDR2 is FQGNSA. The CDR3 has 15 residues. Written as DNA, the CDR3 is TGTGCCAGCAGCGGTCCGGGGTGGGGTGGAGAGACCCAGTACTTC. Translated: CASSGPGWGGETQYF.

The gene calls are TRBV4-3 and TRBJ1-1; D unresolved. CDR1 is LGHNA, CDR2 YSLEER, per germline. The V end was cut by 0 bases, the J end by 4 bases, with 9 bases between. CDR3 length equals 14 residues. CDR3 coding DNA: TGCGCCAGCAGCCAAGACAGTGTGGGCACTGAAGCTTTCTTT. Amino acids: CASSQDSVGTEAFF.

The chain couples TRBV15 to TRBJ1-4; D is unclear. V was clipped by 0 bases and J by 7 bases, with 9 bases between them. The germline V gene has CDR1 LNHNV and CDR2 YYDKDF (reference sequence). The CDR3 runs to 14 residues. This chain's CDR3 is CATSRDYRSEKLFF. CDR3 nucleotide sequence: TGTGCCACCAGCAGAGATTATAGGAGTGAAAAACTGTTTTTT.

The rearrangement uses TRBV5-1 and TRBJ2-3; D may be TRBD2 (5 bases). The germline V gene encodes CDR1 SGHRS and CDR2 YFSETQ. The CDR3 length is 14 residues. Trimming removed 4 bases at V and 0 bases at J, with 9 bases between. This CDR3 is CASSMEASTDTQYF. The CDR3, as DNA: TGCGCCAGCAGCATGGAGGCTAGCACAGATACGCAGTATTTT. Supplemented by reference TRBV5-1 and TRBJ2-3, the full variable domain reads KAGVTQTPRYLIKTRGQQVTLSCSPISGHRSVSWYQQTPGQGLQFLFEYFSETQRNKGNFPGRFSGRQFSNSRSEMNVSTLELGDSALYLCASSMEASTDTQYFGPGTRLTVL.

The chain combines TRBV5-6 with TRBJ2-3; 11 bases map to TRBD2. Losses at the gene ends were 4 bases for V and 3 bases for J; bases not matched to a gene: 7. Germline CDR1 and CDR2: SGHDT and YYEEEE. The CDR3 has 16 residues. DNA of the CDR3: TGTGCCAGCAGCGTCCCTAGCGGGGGGTTGACAGATACGCAGTATTTT. This codes for CASSVPSGGLTDTQYF. Drawing the rest from reference TRBV5-6 and TRBJ2-3, the complete variable domain is DAGVTQSPTHLIKTRGQQVTLRCSPKSGHDTVSWYQQALGQGPQFIFQYYEEEERQRGNFPDRFSGHQFPNYSSELNVNALLLGDSALYLCASSVPSGGLTDTQYFGPGTRLTVL.

This clonotype has a handful of counts. The V call is TRBV12-5, the J call TRBJ2-7; D uncertain. The length of the CDR3 is 11 residues. The germline V gene has CDR1 LGHNT and CDR2 FRNRAP. Trimming stripped 5 bases from V and 2 bases from J, with 4 bases between. For the CDR3, the DNA is TGTGCTAGTGGTGGGACCTACGAGCAGTACTTC. Protein sequence: CASGGTYEQYF.

CDR3 coding DNA: TGTGCCAGCAGTTTCCCCGCTGAGACAGGGGGTCGCCAAGAGACCCAGTACTTC. Its protein is CASSFPAETGGRQETQYF. The rearrangement links TRBV28 to TRBJ2-5; TRBD1 matches at 9 bases. The J segment lost 1 base and the V segment lost 3 bases, leaving 12 bases of the junction unmatched. Germline CDR1 is MDHEN and CDR2 is SYDVKM. This CDR3 comprises 18 residues.

The chain carries TRBV10-3 and TRBJ2-5; weak D call: TRBD2 (5 bases). There are 14 residues in the CDR3. Germline V lookup: CDR1 ENHRY, CDR2 SYGVKD. Trimming left V 7 bases short and J 9 bases short, with 21 bases between. The CDR3 nucleotides are TGTGCCATCACCGATAAACTAGGGTCGGAGCCCCAGTACTTC. Protein: CAITDKLGSEPQYF.

This chain uses TRBV12-3 or TRBV12-4 with TRBJ1-6, with D uncertain. Between the trimmed V and J ends, which lost 4 bases and 8 bases, there was a span of 6 bases. This CDR3 has 12 amino acids. The chain's CDR3 is CASSSSYSPLHF. Written as DNA, the CDR3 is TGTGCCAGCAGTTCTAGTTATTCACCCCTCCACTTT.

The V and J genes are TRBV28 and TRBJ2-1; 12 bases are a match to TRBD1. The CDR3 extends over 17 amino acids. V was pared by 5 bases and J by 6 bases, with 11 bases of the junction left unmatched. Germline loops: CDR1 MDHEN, CDR2 SYDVKM. The CDR3 here is CASSRGTGGFGSNEQFF. CDR3 sequence (DNA): TGTGCCAGCAGTCGAGGGACAGGGGGCTTTGGGAGCAATGAGCAGTTCTTC.

This clonotype was observed a few times. The CDR3 loop is CASSISQGFHTEAFF. The CDR3 DNA sequence: TGTGCCAGCAGTATATCCCAGGGCTTTCATACTGAAGCTTTCTTT. The rearrangement uses TRBV6-6 and TRBJ1-1; D perhaps matches TRBD1 (5 bases). Trimming took off 5 bases at V and 5 bases at J, with 18 bases between the two ends. The germline V gene encodes CDR1 MNHNY and CDR2 SVGAGI (reference sequence). The CDR3 spans 15 residues.

Only a few counts were recorded for this clonotype. The CDR3 loop reads CASSLSFAVGTDTQYF. The CDR3 DNA reads as TGCGCCAGCAGCTTGAGTTTCGCGGTCGGCACAGATACGCAGTATTTT. This chain joins TRBV5-1 and TRBJ2-3; D remains unclear. Germline CDR1 and CDR2: SGHRS and YFSETQ. The CDR3 has 16 residues. V lost 1 base to trimming and J lost 1 base, with 13 bases between them.

This clonotype was counted between two and nine times. The CDR3 bases are TGTGCCAGCAGCCCAACGGGACTGTCGAACACTGAAGCTTTCTTT. Protein sequence: CASSPTGLSNTEAFF. The chain uses TRBV3-1 and TRBJ1-1; possible D gene TRBD1, 5 bases. Looked up from germline, CDR1 is LGHDT and CDR2 is YNNKEL (reference sequence). Deletions cut 4 bases from V and 1 base from J, with 13 bases between. This CDR3 contains 15 residues.

This clonotype has just a few counts. The chain is built from TRBV7-6 and TRBJ2-3; no definite D call. Trimming shortened V by 3 bases and J by 0 bases, and 7 bases separated the two germline ends. Germline CDR1 reads SGHVS; CDR2 reads FNYEAQ. The CDR3 contains 14 residues. DNA for the CDR3: TGTGCCAGCAGCTTTGAGGCTAGCACAGATACGCAGTATTTT. Residues: CASSFEASTDTQYF.

The chain links TRBV13 to TRBJ1-1; D possibly corresponds to TRBD1 (5 bases). The germline V gene encodes CDR1 PRHDT and CDR2 FYEKMQ (reference sequence). CDR3 length equals 14 residues. V was cut by 4 bases and J by 4 bases, with 13 bases left in between. For the CDR3, the DNA is TGTGCCAGCAGCTCAAGTCAGGGACCCACTGAAGCTTTCTTT. It encodes CASSSSQGPTEAFF.

This clonotype has only one observation. The chain couples TRBV4-3 to TRBJ2-5, with 9 positions matching TRBD2. The CDR3 spans 16 residues. Germline V gene sequence: CDR1 LGHNA, CDR2 YSLEER. V was clipped by 1 base and J by 11 bases; unmatched bases: 14. The CDR3 sequence: CASSQVERGAGNEQYF. Here the CDR3 DNA reads TGCGCCAGCAGCCAAGTTGAGCGGGGGGCGGGGAATGAGCAGTACTTC.

This clonotype was observed once. The genes are TRBV27 and TRBJ1-5, with no clear D. In germline, CDR1 is MNHEY, CDR2 SMNVEV (reference sequence). This CDR3 is 14 amino acids long. V lost 2 bases, J lost 6 bases, and 11 bases lay in between. DNA of the CDR3: TGTGCCAGCAGTTTAGGAGGGCCTCGTCAGCCCCAGCATTTT. Protein product: CASSLGGPRQPQHF.

With respect to this clonotype: One end of the junction varies from germline; a read error may be responsible. The rearrangement links TRBV6-6 to TRBJ2-1; D is uncertain. The length of the CDR3 is 16 residues. Germline V gives CDR1 MNHNY, CDR2 SVGAGI (reference sequence). CDR3 loop: CASVRPGFEPANGQFF. The CDR3 DNA sequence: TGTGCCAGCGTTCGACCTGGTTTCGAACCTGCGAATGGGCAGTTCTTC.